Listed below are T cell receptor beta chains from one sample, sequenced in a study of blood T cell repertoires in COVID-19. Method: immunoSEQ multiplex PCR; TCRdb's copy keeps in-frame clones and lacks some. The sample has tens of thousands of clones, just over 85% seen once. The sequenced sample was peripheral blood. These receptors were collected from a woman in her sixties with acute or convalescent COVID-19. Each CDR3 is given with its conserved first and last residue. The order of the fields is CDR3 DNA, CDR3 protein, D gene, clone size, J gene, V gene. The D gene is left open where the match is weak. A clone size is listed for some rows: how often the clone was seen (once, few, many), or a class if it is expanded.

CDR3 DNA: TGTGCCAGCAGTTTCACAGGGCGCAATGAAAAACTGTTTTTT; CDR3 protein: CASSFTGRNEKLFF; D gene: .; clone size: .; J gene: TRBJ1-4; V gene: TRBV6-5
CDR3 DNA: TGTGCCAGCAGCCAGGACGGGAGGCCAGGATATGGCTACACCTTC; CDR3 protein: CASSQDGRPGYGYTF; D gene: .; clone size: .; J gene: TRBJ1-2; V gene: TRBV3-1/TRBV3-2
CDR3 DNA: TGTGCCAGCACCTTAGCGGGGGAGCAGTACTTC; CDR3 protein: CASTLAGEQYF; D gene: TRBD2; clone size: .; J gene: TRBJ2-7; V gene: TRBV6-5
CDR3 DNA: TGTGCCAGCTCACCACCGGGACACAGCAATCAGCCCCAGCATTTT; CDR3 protein: CASSPPGHSNQPQHF; D gene: .; clone size: .; J gene: TRBJ1-5; V gene: TRBV18
CDR3 DNA: TGCAGCGTTGATAGTGGGCAGGGGCTCACCTATGGCTACACCTTC; CDR3 protein: CSVDSGQGLTYGYTF; D gene: .; clone size: .; J gene: TRBJ1-2; V gene: TRBV29-1
CDR3 DNA: TGTGCCAGTAGTATTCGGACAGGGGCGGATGAAGCTTTCTTT; CDR3 protein: CASSIRTGADEAFF; D gene: TRBD1; clone size: .; J gene: TRBJ1-1; V gene: TRBV19
CDR3 DNA: TGTGCCAGCAGCCACAAAACAGGGGGAGGCTACACCTTC; CDR3 protein: CASSHKTGGGYTF; D gene: TRBD1; clone size: .; J gene: TRBJ1-2; V gene: TRBV6-2/TRBV6-3
CDR3 DNA: TGTGCCAGCAGGAGGGAACAGAACACTGAAGCTTTCTTT; CDR3 protein: CASRREQNTEAFF; D gene: .; clone size: .; J gene: TRBJ1-1; V gene: TRBV2
CDR3 DNA: TGTGCCAGCCGCCCGGGACAGCGAGACAATCAGCCCCAGCATTTT; CDR3 protein: CASRPGQRDNQPQHF; D gene: TRBD1; clone size: few; J gene: TRBJ1-5; V gene: TRBV6-5
CDR3 DNA: TGTGCCAGCAGTGACGGGACAGGGGGCTCCTACGAGCAGTACTTC; CDR3 protein: CASSDGTGGSYEQYF; D gene: TRBD1; clone size: .; J gene: TRBJ2-7; V gene: TRBV6-4
CDR3 DNA: TGTGCCAGTATCGAGACAGGCCGGGTTACGGGGGGCTACACCTTC; CDR3 protein: CASIETGRVTGGYTF; D gene: .; clone size: once; J gene: TRBJ1-2; V gene: TRBV19
CDR3 DNA: TGTGCCACCTTTCGGCAGGGCCGGCCCGCTAACTATGGCTACACCTTC; CDR3 protein: CATFRQGRPANYGYTF; D gene: .; clone size: .; J gene: TRBJ1-2; V gene: TRBV30
CDR3 DNA: TGTGCCAGCGGGGGGACAGGGGCCTATGGCTACACCTTC; CDR3 protein: CASGGTGAYGYTF; D gene: TRBD1; clone size: .; J gene: TRBJ1-2; V gene: TRBV2
CDR3 DNA: TGTGCCAGCCTTCTGGGGGGGCGCGGTGGCTACACCTTC; CDR3 protein: CASLLGGRGGYTF; D gene: .; clone size: .; J gene: TRBJ1-2; V gene: TRBV28
CDR3 DNA: TGTGCCAGCAAATCCAGCGGGAGGGCCCTCGGCGAGCAGTACTTC; CDR3 protein: CASKSSGRALGEQYF; D gene: TRBD2; clone size: once; J gene: TRBJ2-7; V gene: TRBV7-9
CDR3 DNA: TGTGCCACCAGCAGAGATTTAGCGGGGGTCTCCTACGAGCAGTACTTC; CDR3 protein: CATSRDLAGVSYEQYF; D gene: TRBD2; clone size: .; J gene: TRBJ2-7; V gene: TRBV15
CDR3 DNA: TGTGCCAGCAGTATAAAAGAGACCCAGTACTTC; CDR3 protein: CASSIKETQYF; D gene: .; clone size: once; J gene: TRBJ2-5; V gene: TRBV2
CDR3 DNA: TGTGCCAGCAGTCGGGGTAGGACTGAAGCTTTCTTT; CDR3 protein: CASSRGRTEAFF; D gene: .; clone size: .; J gene: TRBJ1-1; V gene: TRBV5-6
CDR3 DNA: TGTGCCAGCAGCGCCGGGACACCAACTAATGAAAAACTGTTTTTT; CDR3 protein: CASSAGTPTNEKLFF; D gene: .; clone size: .; J gene: TRBJ1-4; V gene: TRBV5-4
CDR3 DNA: TGTGCCAGCAGGCAAAGCAGGACAGAAAACTATGGCTACACCTTC; CDR3 protein: CASRQSRTENYGYTF; D gene: .; clone size: .; J gene: TRBJ1-2; V gene: TRBV6-5
CDR3 DNA: TGCGCCAGCAGCCAAGAAAGGCAGGGGCGAATGAACACTGAAGCTTTCTTT; CDR3 protein: CASSQERQGRMNTEAFF; D gene: .; clone size: .; J gene: TRBJ1-1; V gene: TRBV4-1
CDR3 DNA: TGTGCCAGCAGTTCATCCGGGACAGGGGGCGGCGGGGAGCTGTTTTTT; CDR3 protein: CASSSSGTGGGGELFF; D gene: TRBD1; clone size: .; J gene: TRBJ2-2; V gene: TRBV27
CDR3 DNA: TGTGCCAGCAGTTCCACTGGGACAGCCGGTGTGGGCTATGGCTACACCTTC; CDR3 protein: CASSSTGTAGVGYGYTF; D gene: TRBD1; clone size: .; J gene: TRBJ1-2; V gene: TRBV2
CDR3 DNA: TGTGCCAGCTCACCGGGCCCCAACAATGAGCAGTTCTTC; CDR3 protein: CASSPGPNNEQFF; D gene: .; clone size: .; J gene: TRBJ2-1; V gene: TRBV18
CDR3 DNA: TGCGCCAGCAGCCAGGAGGGTAGCGGGAGTCTGTACGAGCAGTACTTC; CDR3 protein: CASSQEGSGSLYEQYF; D gene: TRBD2; clone size: .; J gene: TRBJ2-7; V gene: TRBV4-1
CDR3 DNA: TGTGCCAGCAGTTTAGGGGACAGGTGGAATGGCTACACCTTC; CDR3 protein: CASSLGDRWNGYTF; D gene: TRBD1; clone size: .; J gene: TRBJ1-2; V gene: TRBV28
CDR3 DNA: TGCGCCAGCAGCTTGGCGACGAGCGGGGGAAGAAGTGATACGCAGTATTTT; CDR3 protein: CASSLATSGGRSDTQYF; D gene: TRBD2; clone size: .; J gene: TRBJ2-3; V gene: TRBV5-1
CDR3 DNA: TGTGCCAGCAGTTACTCCAGGGGATACGGCTACACCTTC; CDR3 protein: CASSYSRGYGYTF; D gene: .; clone size: .; J gene: TRBJ1-2; V gene: TRBV6-5
CDR3 DNA: TGTGCCAGCAGCTCTGGGGCAGGGGGCTTGGAGACCCAGTACTTC; CDR3 protein: CASSSGAGGLETQYF; D gene: TRBD1; clone size: .; J gene: TRBJ2-5; V gene: TRBV7-2
CDR3 DNA: TGTGCCAGCAGCCCAAAGAACACCGGGGAGCTGTTTTTT; CDR3 protein: CASSPKNTGELFF; D gene: .; clone size: .; J gene: TRBJ2-2; V gene: TRBV7-9
CDR3 DNA: TGTGCCAGCAGCGAGGGACAGGGGCTGAGCTCCTACAATGAGCAGTTCTTC; CDR3 protein: CASSEGQGLSSYNEQFF; D gene: TRBD1; clone size: .; J gene: TRBJ2-1; V gene: TRBV7-9
CDR3 DNA: TGTGCCAGCAGCTTAAAGGGGTCCGGCAACACTGAAGCTTTCTTT; CDR3 protein: CASSLKGSGNTEAFF; D gene: .; clone size: .; J gene: TRBJ1-1; V gene: TRBV7-3
CDR3 DNA: TGTGCCAGCAGTGAACGGGATTCGGGGAGGACTGAAGCTTTCTTT; CDR3 protein: CASSERDSGRTEAFF; D gene: .; clone size: .; J gene: TRBJ1-1; V gene: TRBV2
CDR3 DNA: TGTGCCAGCAGTGCGTCTGGGACAGGGGGAGTCTATGGCTACACCTTC; CDR3 protein: CASSASGTGGVYGYTF; D gene: TRBD1; clone size: .; J gene: TRBJ1-2; V gene: TRBV2
CDR3 DNA: TGTGCCAGCAGCTTGAGAATAGCGGTAATGAAGCAGTTCTTC; CDR3 protein: CASSLRIAVMKQFF; D gene: .; clone size: .; J gene: TRBJ2-1; V gene: TRBV5-6
CDR3 DNA: TGTGCCAGCATTAAACGGTTGGGGATAGGGGATTCGGAAAACTATGGCTACACCTTC; CDR3 protein: CASIKRLGIGDSENYGYTF; D gene: .; clone size: .; J gene: TRBJ1-2; V gene: TRBV28
CDR3 DNA: TGTGCCAGCAGGGGTGGGGGGGATGGCAATCAGCCCCAGCATTTT; CDR3 protein: CASRGGGDGNQPQHF; D gene: .; clone size: .; J gene: TRBJ1-5; V gene: TRBV6-6
CDR3 DNA: TGTGCCAGCAGCTTAGACAGTAACTATGGCTACACCTTC; CDR3 protein: CASSLDSNYGYTF; D gene: .; clone size: .; J gene: TRBJ1-2; V gene: TRBV7-8
CDR3 DNA: TGTGCCAGCAGCCTCCTAAGCGCGGCCTCCTACAATGAGCAGTTCTTC; CDR3 protein: CASSLLSAASYNEQFF; D gene: .; clone size: few; J gene: TRBJ2-1; V gene: TRBV11-2
CDR3 DNA: TGTGCCAGCGGGACTAGCCCCTACAATGAGCAGTTCTTC; CDR3 protein: CASGTSPYNEQFF; D gene: TRBD2; clone size: .; J gene: TRBJ2-1; V gene: TRBV19
CDR3 DNA: TGTGCCAGCAGTGACAAAGGGGGCTTTTATGATGAAAAACTGTTTTTT; CDR3 protein: CASSDKGGFYDEKLFF; D gene: TRBD1; clone size: .; J gene: TRBJ1-4; V gene: TRBV6-1
CDR3 DNA: TGTGCCAGCAGCTCCAGGACAGACTACCAGTTCTTC; CDR3 protein: CASSSRTDYQFF; D gene: .; clone size: .; J gene: TRBJ2-1; V gene: TRBV11-3
CDR3 DNA: TGTGCCAGCAGTTTCCTGAGCGGGGGCTCCTACGAGCAGTACTTC; CDR3 protein: CASSFLSGGSYEQYF; D gene: TRBD2; clone size: .; J gene: TRBJ2-7; V gene: TRBV28
CDR3 DNA: TGCGCCAGCAGCGCCCAGAGGAGCTCCTACAATGAGCAGTTCTTC; CDR3 protein: CASSAQRSSYNEQFF; D gene: .; clone size: once; J gene: TRBJ2-1; V gene: TRBV5-1
CDR3 DNA: TGTGCCAGCAGTGGACAGGGTCTTCGGAACACTGAAGCTTTCTTT; CDR3 protein: CASSGQGLRNTEAFF; D gene: TRBD1; clone size: .; J gene: TRBJ1-1; V gene: TRBV2
CDR3 DNA: TGTGCCAGTAGTGCTGATAACTTCGGTGAGCAGTTCTTC; CDR3 protein: CASSADNFGEQFF; D gene: .; clone size: .; J gene: TRBJ2-1; V gene: TRBV19
CDR3 DNA: TGTGCCAGCAGCCAGGGACAGGGTCAGCCCCAGCATTTT; CDR3 protein: CASSQGQGQPQHF; D gene: TRBD1; clone size: .; J gene: TRBJ1-5; V gene: TRBV7-9
CDR3 DNA: TGTGCCAGCAGTCAAGGGGGTTCGGCCACTGAAGCTTTCTTT; CDR3 protein: CASSQGGSATEAFF; D gene: .; clone size: .; J gene: TRBJ1-1; V gene: TRBV28
CDR3 DNA: TGTGCCACCAGCAAAAGCTGGACAGGGAGGGGAATTAATGAAAAACTGTTTTTT; CDR3 protein: CATSKSWTGRGINEKLFF; D gene: TRBD1; clone size: .; J gene: TRBJ1-4; V gene: TRBV15
CDR3 DNA: TGTGCCAGCAGCGTAGGACAGGGGGAAAGGGGGAATGAGCAGTTCTTC; CDR3 protein: CASSVGQGERGNEQFF; D gene: TRBD1; clone size: .; J gene: TRBJ2-1; V gene: TRBV7-3